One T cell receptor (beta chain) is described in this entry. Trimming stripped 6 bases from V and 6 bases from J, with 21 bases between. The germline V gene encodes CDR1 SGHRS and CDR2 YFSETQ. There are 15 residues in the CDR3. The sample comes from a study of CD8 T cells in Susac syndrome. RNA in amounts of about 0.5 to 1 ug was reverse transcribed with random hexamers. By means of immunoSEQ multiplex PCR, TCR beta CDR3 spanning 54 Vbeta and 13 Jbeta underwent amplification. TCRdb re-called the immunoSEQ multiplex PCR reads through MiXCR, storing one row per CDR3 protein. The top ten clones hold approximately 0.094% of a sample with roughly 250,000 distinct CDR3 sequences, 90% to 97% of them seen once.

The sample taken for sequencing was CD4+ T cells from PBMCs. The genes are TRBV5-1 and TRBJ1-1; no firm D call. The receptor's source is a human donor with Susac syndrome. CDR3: CASNPTAPGNPEAFF. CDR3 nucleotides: TGCGCCAGCAACCCTACGGCCCCCGGAAACCCTGAAGCTTTCTTT.